The 3 T cell receptor beta chains in this list originate from one sample, sequenced in a study of control samples from healthy donors and cancer patients. Libraries were prepared by immunoSEQ multiplex PCR; TCRdb keeps only in-frame clonotypes and omits some of them. Of over 100,000 clones in the sample, less than 95% were seen once. The sequencing input was blood. Receptors originate from a human donor in good health. The donor label of this sample is uncertain.

The chain is built from TRBV2 and TRBJ1-6; D remains unclear. This CDR3 is 15 amino acids long. Trimming removed 7 bases from V and 3 bases from J, with 13 bases in between. Germline-derived CDR1 and CDR2 are SNHLY and FYNNEI. This CDR3 reads CASMLGVDYNSPLHF. The CDR3 nucleotides are TGTGCCAGCATGCTTGGTGTCGACTATAATTCACCCCTCCACTTT.

V is TRBV11-2 and J is TRBJ2-2; perhaps TRBD1 as D (6 bases). CDR3 length equals 13 residues. Trimming stripped 6 bases from V and 9 bases from J, with 14 bases between. Per the germline V gene, CDR1 is SGHAT and CDR2 is FQNNGV. The CDR3 nucleotides read TGTGCCAGCAGTTCCCCAGGGGCACGGGAGCTGTTTTTT. Protein: CASSSPGARELFF.

The V and J genes are TRBV5-1 and TRBJ1-2; D possibly corresponds to TRBD1 (6 bases). Per the germline V gene, CDR1 is SGHRS and CDR2 is YFSETQ. V gave up 3 bases and J gave up 5 bases, with 11 bases separating them. The CDR3 has 13 residues. Written as DNA, the CDR3 is TGCGCCAGCAGCTCTGGAGGGGGGTATGGCTACACCTTC. Translating gives CASSSGGGYGYTF. The full variable domain, in which reference TRBV5-1 and TRBJ1-2 provide the parts outside the CDR3, is KAGVTQTPRYLIKTRGQQVTLSCSPISGHRSVSWYQQTPGQGLQFLFEYFSETQRNKGNFPGRFSGRQFSNSRSEMNVSTLELGDSALYLCASSSGGGYGYTFGSGTRLTVV.